This T cell receptor (beta chain) was observed in a study of T-cell reconstitution after alpha-beta-depleted transplantation in children. The CDR3 is 16 residues long. Germline V gene sequence: CDR1 DFQATT, CDR2 SNEGSKA (reference sequence). Unique molecular identifiers featured in how the TCRbeta library was prepared. MiXCR, applied by TCRdb to the PCR reads, yields one record per CDR3 protein. The sample records approximately 800,000 distinct CDR3 sequences, 15% to 20% being singletons. In its sample, this clonotype was seen a few times. At one end the junction does not follow the germline gene, possibly because of a read error.

This chain links TRBV20-1 with TRBJ2-3; TRBD2 matches 10 bases. The source of this sequence is a male patient younger than 18 who had a stem cell transplant for acute lymphoblastic leukemia, so the T cells may come from the graft donor. The specimen was PBMCs, mostly from graft donor cells, collected 360 days after TCRalphabeta/CD19-depleted stem cell transplant. The CDR3 DNA reads as TGCAGTGCTAGCGGGACTAGCGTAATTAGCACACATACGCAGTATTTT. This gives the protein CSASGTSVISTHTQYF.